This T cell receptor (beta chain) was sequenced in a study of CD8 T cells in ankylosing spondylitis. This clonotype was counted a few times. For TCR beta, libraries came from quantitative 5'-RACE with molecular barcodes. One entry per CDR3 protein results from TCRdb running MiXCR on the 5' RACE reads. The data hold approximately 300,000 distinct CDR3 sequences, with about 19% observed a single time. The trim removed 6 bases at V and 3 bases at J, leaving 13 bases unmatched. CDR3 size: 18 residues. Specimen: blood, either unsorted or a sorted T cell fraction (not recorded which). This receptor was identified in a male donor with ankylosing spondylitis or in good health (not recorded which). The V gene is TRBV12-3 or TRBV12-4, the J gene TRBJ2-3; 12 nucleotides match TRBD2. The DNA for the CDR3 is TGTGCCAGCAGAGCAGGGACTAGCGGGTTAGAGGGGACAGATACGCAGTATTTT. Amino acid sequence: CASRAGTSGLEGTDTQYF.